The 10 T cell receptor beta chains presented below share a single source sample, sequenced in a study of identifying expanded T cells in peripheral blood. Clones were read by immunoSEQ multiplex PCR, and TCRdb kept only the in-frame ones, dropping some. The sample consists of around 90,000 clones, around 88% of them appearing once. The sample taken for sequencing was blood. The receptors derive from a person aged 18 to 75 in good health.

This chain links TRBV9 with TRBJ2-3; TRBD2 agrees at 8 bases. The ends lost 4 bases at V and 3 bases at J; junction bases unmatched: 7. Germline assignment: CDR1 SGDLS and CDR2 YYNGEE. The CDR3 contains 15 residues. Here the CDR3 reads CASSPGGAETDTQYF. For the CDR3, the DNA is TGTGCCAGCAGCCCCGGGGGGGCCGAGACAGATACGCAGTATTTT. The whole variable domain, filled in from reference TRBV9 and TRBJ2-3, reads DSGVTQTPKHLITATGQRVTLRCSPRSGDLSVYWYQQSLDQGLQFLIQYYNGEERAKGNILERFSAQQFPDLHSELNLSSLELGDSALYFCASSPGGAETDTQYFGPGTRLTVL.

The chain employs TRBV5-6 and TRBJ2-7; D uncertain. Deletions cut 3 bases from V and 2 bases from J, with 18 bases between. Germline lookup yields CDR1 SGHDT and CDR2 YYEEEE. The CDR3 totals 16 residues. The chain's CDR3 is CASSWAVGTVTYEQYF. The CDR3 DNA reads as TGTGCCAGCAGCTGGGCGGTTGGTACAGTTACCTACGAGCAGTACTTC.

V gene TRBV6-5 combines with J gene TRBJ1-2; 9 bases map to TRBD1. The V segment lost 6 bases and the J segment 4 bases; nucleotides outside the gene matches: 6. The CDR3 runs 14 residues. Germline lookup yields CDR1 MNHEY and CDR2 SVGAGI. In DNA form, the CDR3 reads TGTGCCAGCAGACCGGACAGGGGCCTCTATGGCTACACCTTC. It codes for CASRPDRGLYGYTF.

Points on this clone: Additional DNA sequences in this sample encode the identical CDR3. This chain joins TRBV9 and TRBJ2-2; no definite D call. The V and J ends lost 2 bases and 1 base respectively, with 9 bases between them. Per the germline V gene, CDR1 is SGDLS and CDR2 is YYNGEE. The CDR3 length is 15 residues. The CDR3 loop reads CASSVGGLNTGELFF. The CDR3 DNA reads as TGTGCCAGCAGCGTTGGCGGTTTGAACACCGGGGAGCTGTTTTTT.

V gene TRBV15 combines with J gene TRBJ2-3; unclear D gene. Germline V gives CDR1 LNHNV, CDR2 YYDKDF (reference sequence). This CDR3 has 14 residues. The ends were cut back, 6 bases at V and 3 bases at J, with 13 bases in the middle. The CDR3 region is CATRTGRETDTQYF. In nucleotides, the CDR3 is TGTGCCACCAGGACCGGAAGGGAAACAGATACGCAGTATTTT.

The CDR3 loop is CASSVEGGGLAGSRSYNEQFF. DNA of the CDR3: TGTGCCAGCAGCGTAGAGGGCGGCGGGTTAGCGGGGAGCCGCTCCTACAATGAGCAGTTCTTC. The chain employs TRBV9 and TRBJ2-1, with 8 bases fitting TRBD2. Per germline, CDR1 SGDLS and CDR2 YYNGEE. Germline trimming cut 0 bases from V and 0 bases from J; bases unmatched to any gene: 17. The CDR3 extends over 21 amino acids.

Here the CDR3 reads CAWAPGGDNEQFF. The CDR3 coding sequence is TGTGCCTGGGCCCCCGGGGGCGACAATGAGCAGTTCTTC. The chain has TRBV30 and TRBJ2-1, with D perhaps being TRBD1 or TRBD2 (6 bases each). Germline CDR1 reads GTSNPN; CDR2 reads SVGIG (reference sequence). The CDR3 is made up of 13 amino acids. Trimming took off 5 bases at V and 5 bases at J, with 13 bases between the two ends.

The chain employs TRBV9 and TRBJ2-3; the D is unclear. Deletions cut 4 bases from V and 6 bases from J, with 12 bases between. Germline V CDR1 and CDR2: SGDLS, YYNGEE. This CDR3 region has 13 residues. The DNA of the CDR3 is TGTGCCAGCAGCTCCCAACCTTGGGATACGCAGTATTTT. This sequence encodes CASSSQPWDTQYF.

The genes are TRBV9 and TRBJ1-5; D unclear. Looked up from germline, CDR1 is SGDLS and CDR2 is YYNGEE. The CDR3 sequence is 15 residues long. Trimming stripped 4 bases from V and 5 bases from J, with 16 bases between. CDR3 coding DNA: TGTGCCAGCAGCCCATCCCTGGAACGAGATCAGCCCCAGCATTTT. Translation gives CASSPSLERDQPQHF.

The chain links TRBV4-1 to TRBJ2-7; TRBD2 aligns across 7 bases. The CDR3 covers 15 residues. Trimming removed 6 bases from V and 2 bases from J; junction bases left unmatched: 10. Germline-derived CDR1 and CDR2 are MGHRA and YSYEKL. CDR3 protein: CASRKWAGDPYEQYF. The CDR3 bases are TGCGCCAGCAGGAAATGGGCGGGGGACCCCTACGAGCAGTACTTC.